Described below is a single T cell receptor (beta chain) sequence and its context. In the original analysis: Reference gene primer amplification gave estimated nucleated cell counts. This table comes from immunoSEQ multiplex PCR, and its TCRdb copy is limited to in-frame clones, with some not included. V and J calls plus clone size are reproduced from that table; the DNA served to infer D and trimming. The sample gives 70,000 to 95,000 clones, around 90% of which show up once; around 2.1% is in the top ten. These data come from a study of blood T cell repertoires in COVID-19. The germline V and J ends were trimmed by 3 bases and 8 bases, with 9 bases remaining between them. CDR3 size: 11 residues. Germline assignment: CDR1 SQVTM and CDR2 ANQGSEA.

This receptor was identified in a man in his forties or fifties with acute or convalescent COVID-19. The sequencing input was peripheral blood. This chain connects TRBV29-1 to TRBJ2-3, with D maybe TRBD2 (6 bases). The CDR3 spells CSVDWGGTQYF. CDR3 DNA sequence: TGCAGCGTTGACTGGGGAGGTACGCAGTATTTT.